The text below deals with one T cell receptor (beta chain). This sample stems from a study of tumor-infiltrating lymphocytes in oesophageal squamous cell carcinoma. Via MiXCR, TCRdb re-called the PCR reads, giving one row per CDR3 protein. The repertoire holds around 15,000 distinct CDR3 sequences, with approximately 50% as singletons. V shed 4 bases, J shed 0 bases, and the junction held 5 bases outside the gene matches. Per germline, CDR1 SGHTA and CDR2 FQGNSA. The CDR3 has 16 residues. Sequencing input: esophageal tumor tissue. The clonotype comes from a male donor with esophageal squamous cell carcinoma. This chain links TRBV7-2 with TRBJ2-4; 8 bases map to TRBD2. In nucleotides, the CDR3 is TGTGCCAGCAGCTCCGGGACTAGACTAGCCAAAAACATTCAGTACTTC. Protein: CASSSGTRLAKNIQYF.